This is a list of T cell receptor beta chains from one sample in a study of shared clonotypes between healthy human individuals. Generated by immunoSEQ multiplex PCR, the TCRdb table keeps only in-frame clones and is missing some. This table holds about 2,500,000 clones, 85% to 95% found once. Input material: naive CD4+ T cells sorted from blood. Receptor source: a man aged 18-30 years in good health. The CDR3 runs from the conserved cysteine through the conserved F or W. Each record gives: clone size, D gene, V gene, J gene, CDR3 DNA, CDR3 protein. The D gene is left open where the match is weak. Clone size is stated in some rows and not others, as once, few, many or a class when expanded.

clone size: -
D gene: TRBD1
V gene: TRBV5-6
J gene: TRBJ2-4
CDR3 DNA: TGTGCCAGCAGCGTATTCCGGGACAGGCCTCTCAAAAACATTCAGTACTTC
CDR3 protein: CASSVFRDRPLKNIQYF

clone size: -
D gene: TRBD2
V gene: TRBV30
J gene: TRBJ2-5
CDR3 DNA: TGTGCCTCATCCCCGGGACTAGCGGCGGAGACCCAGTACTTC
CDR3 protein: CASSPGLAAETQYF

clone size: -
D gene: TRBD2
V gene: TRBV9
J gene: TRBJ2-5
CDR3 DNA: TGTGCCAGCAGCGTAGCTCTAGCTAGCGGGGAGGAGACCCAGTACTTC
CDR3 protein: CASSVALASGEETQYF

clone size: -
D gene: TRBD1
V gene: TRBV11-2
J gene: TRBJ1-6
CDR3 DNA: TGTGCCAGCAGCTCCATCCCCTCGTATCAAAACCGCGGACAGGGAGCCCTCCACTTT
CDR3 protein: CASSSIPSYQNRGQGALHF

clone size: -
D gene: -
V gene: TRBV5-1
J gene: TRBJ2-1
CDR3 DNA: TGCGCCAGCAGCAGCGGGGGGACAGGCAATGAGCAGTTCTTC
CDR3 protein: CASSSGGTGNEQFF

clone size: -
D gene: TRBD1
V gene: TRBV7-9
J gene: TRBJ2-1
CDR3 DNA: TGTGCCAGCAGCTTAAAAGAGGGAAGTGAGGACAGGGACAATGAGCAGTTCTTC
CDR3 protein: CASSLKEGSEDRDNEQFF

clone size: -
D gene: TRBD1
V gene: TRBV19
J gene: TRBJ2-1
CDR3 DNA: TGTGCCAGTAGTATAGATCTGGGGGTGACAGGGAATGAGCAGTTCTTC
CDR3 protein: CASSIDLGVTGNEQFF

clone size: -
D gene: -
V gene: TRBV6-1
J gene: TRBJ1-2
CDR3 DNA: TGTGCCAGCAGTGAAAACTCTCTCTTATATGGCTACACCTTC
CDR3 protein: CASSENSLLYGYTF

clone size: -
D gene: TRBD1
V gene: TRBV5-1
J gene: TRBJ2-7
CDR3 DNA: TGCGCCAGCAGCCAAACAGGGGTAGGTTCCTACGAGCAGTACTTC
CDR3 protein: CASSQTGVGSYEQYF

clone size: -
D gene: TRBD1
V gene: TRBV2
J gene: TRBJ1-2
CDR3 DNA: TGTGCCAGCAGTGGTGACAGGGGCGACTATGGCTACACCTTC
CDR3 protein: CASSGDRGDYGYTF

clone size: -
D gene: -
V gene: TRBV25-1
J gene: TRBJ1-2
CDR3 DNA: TGTGCCAGCAGTGAATCCCAGGGACCCGTTGGCTACACCTTC
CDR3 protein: CASSESQGPVGYTF

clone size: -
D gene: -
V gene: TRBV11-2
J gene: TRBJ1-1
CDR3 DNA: TGTGCCAGCAGCCCTGGACGGCCCTTTTTGAACACTGAAGCTTTCTTT
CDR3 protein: CASSPGRPFLNTEAFF

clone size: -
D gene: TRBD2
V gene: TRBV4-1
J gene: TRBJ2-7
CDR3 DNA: TGCGCCAGCAGCCTTAACAGCGGGAGGAGCTCCTACGAGCAGTACTTC
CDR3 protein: CASSLNSGRSSYEQYF

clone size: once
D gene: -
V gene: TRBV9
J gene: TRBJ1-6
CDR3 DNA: TGTGCCAGCAGCGCCCCGGGGATGGTTGCCTCACCCCTCCACTTT
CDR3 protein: CASSAPGMVASPLHF

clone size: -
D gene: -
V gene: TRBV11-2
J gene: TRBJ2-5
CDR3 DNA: TGTGCCAGCAGCTTACTTCAGGGGACAGAGACCCAGTACTTC
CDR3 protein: CASSLLQGTETQYF

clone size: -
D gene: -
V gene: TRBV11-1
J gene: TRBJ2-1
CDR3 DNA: TGTGCCAGCAGCTTAGATCAGGGCCGTTCCTACAATGAGCAGTTCTTC
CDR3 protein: CASSLDQGRSYNEQFF

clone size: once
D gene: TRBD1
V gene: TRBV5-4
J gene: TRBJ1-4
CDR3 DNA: TGTGCCAGCAGCTCGAGACAGGGAGCAACTAATGAAAAACTGTTTTTT
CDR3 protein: CASSSRQGATNEKLFF

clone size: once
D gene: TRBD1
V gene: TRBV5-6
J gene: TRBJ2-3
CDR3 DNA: TGTGCCAGCAGCTTGGGGGACAGGGGGACAGATACGCAGTATTTT
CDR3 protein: CASSLGDRGTDTQYF

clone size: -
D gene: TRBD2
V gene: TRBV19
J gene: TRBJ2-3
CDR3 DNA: TGTGCCAGTTCGCTCCGGGGGACTAGCGGCACAGATACGCAGTATTTT
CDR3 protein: CASSLRGTSGTDTQYF

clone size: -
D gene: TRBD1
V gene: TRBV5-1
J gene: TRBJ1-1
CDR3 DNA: TGCGCCAGCAGCTCGGGGACAGGCATGAACACTGAAGCTTTCTTT
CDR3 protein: CASSSGTGMNTEAFF

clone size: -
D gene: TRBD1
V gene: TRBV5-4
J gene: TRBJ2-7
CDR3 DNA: TGTGCCAGCAGCTTGGATTTGGGGACAGGGGGTTCATTC
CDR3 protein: CASSLDLGTGGSF

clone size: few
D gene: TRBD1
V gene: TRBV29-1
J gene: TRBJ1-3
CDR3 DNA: TGCAGCGTTGGACAGGGTACGGGAAACACCATATATTTT
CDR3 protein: CSVGQGTGNTIYF

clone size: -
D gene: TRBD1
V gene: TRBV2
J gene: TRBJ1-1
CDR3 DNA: TGTGCCAGCAGCCGAGCGACAGGGGGCACTGAAGCTTTCTTT
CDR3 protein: CASSRATGGTEAFF

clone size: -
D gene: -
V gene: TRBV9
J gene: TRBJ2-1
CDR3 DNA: TGTGCCAGCAGCGTATCACCAAACCCCTACAATGAGCAGTTCTTC
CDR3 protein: CASSVSPNPYNEQFF

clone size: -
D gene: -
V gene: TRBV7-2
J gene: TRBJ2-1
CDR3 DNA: TGTGCCAGCAGCTCCACATTCCTATCGGAGCAGTTCTTC
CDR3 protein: CASSSTFLSEQFF